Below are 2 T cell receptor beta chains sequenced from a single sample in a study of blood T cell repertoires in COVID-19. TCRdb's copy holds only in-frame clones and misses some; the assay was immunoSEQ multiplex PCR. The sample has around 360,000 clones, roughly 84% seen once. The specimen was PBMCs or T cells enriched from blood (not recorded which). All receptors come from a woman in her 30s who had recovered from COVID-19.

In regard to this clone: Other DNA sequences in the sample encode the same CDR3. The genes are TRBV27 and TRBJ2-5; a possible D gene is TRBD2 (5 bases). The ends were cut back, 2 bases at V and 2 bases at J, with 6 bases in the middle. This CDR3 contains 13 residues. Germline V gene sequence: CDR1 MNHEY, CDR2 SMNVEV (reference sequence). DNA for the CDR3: TGTGCCAGCAGTTTACGGGATCAAGAGACCCAGTACTTC. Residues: CASSLRDQETQYF.

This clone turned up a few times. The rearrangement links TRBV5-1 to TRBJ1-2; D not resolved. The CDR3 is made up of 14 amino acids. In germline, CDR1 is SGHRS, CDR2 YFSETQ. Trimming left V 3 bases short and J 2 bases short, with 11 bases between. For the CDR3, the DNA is TGCGCCAGCAGCTCTGGTCCGGGAAACTATGGCTACACCTTC. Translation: CASSSGPGNYGYTF.